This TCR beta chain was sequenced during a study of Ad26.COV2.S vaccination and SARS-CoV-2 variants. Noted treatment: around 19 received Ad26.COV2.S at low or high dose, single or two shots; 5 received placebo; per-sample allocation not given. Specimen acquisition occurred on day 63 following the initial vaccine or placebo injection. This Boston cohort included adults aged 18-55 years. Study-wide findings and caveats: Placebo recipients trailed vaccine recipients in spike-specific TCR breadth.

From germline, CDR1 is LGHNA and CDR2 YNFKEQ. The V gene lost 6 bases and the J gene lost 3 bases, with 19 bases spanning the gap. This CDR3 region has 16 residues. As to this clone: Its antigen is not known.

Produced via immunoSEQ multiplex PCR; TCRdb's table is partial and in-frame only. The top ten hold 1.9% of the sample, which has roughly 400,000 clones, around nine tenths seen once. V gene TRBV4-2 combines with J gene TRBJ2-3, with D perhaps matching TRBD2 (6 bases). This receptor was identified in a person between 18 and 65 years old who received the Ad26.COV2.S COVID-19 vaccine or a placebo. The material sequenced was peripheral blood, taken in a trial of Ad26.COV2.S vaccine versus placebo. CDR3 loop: CASSRNLDGTTDTQYF. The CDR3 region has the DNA TGTGCCAGCAGTCGCAACTTGGACGGGACTACAGATACGCAGTATTTT.